This entry is about one T cell receptor (beta chain). This entry comes from a study of CD8 T cells in Susac syndrome. After extraction with the RNeasy kit, roughly 0.5 to 1 ug of the RNA was reverse transcribed using random hexamers. TCRdb analysed the immunoSEQ multiplex PCR reads with MiXCR anew, one entry per CDR3 protein. Here the sample spans over 150,000 distinct CDR3 sequences, approximately 95% being singletons. The junction had 7 bases not matched to a gene; V was cut back by 8 bases and J by 6 bases. This CDR3 has 12 amino acids. Germline assignment: CDR1 SGHDN and CDR2 FVKESK. This chain joins TRBV14 and TRBJ2-7; 7 positions match TRBD2. Sequencing input: CD4+ T cells from PBMCs. The TCR was taken from a human donor with Susac syndrome. The CDR3 loop is CASRRGSFEQYV. CDR3 DNA: TGTGCCAGCCGGCGGGGGAGTTTCGAGCAGTACGTC.